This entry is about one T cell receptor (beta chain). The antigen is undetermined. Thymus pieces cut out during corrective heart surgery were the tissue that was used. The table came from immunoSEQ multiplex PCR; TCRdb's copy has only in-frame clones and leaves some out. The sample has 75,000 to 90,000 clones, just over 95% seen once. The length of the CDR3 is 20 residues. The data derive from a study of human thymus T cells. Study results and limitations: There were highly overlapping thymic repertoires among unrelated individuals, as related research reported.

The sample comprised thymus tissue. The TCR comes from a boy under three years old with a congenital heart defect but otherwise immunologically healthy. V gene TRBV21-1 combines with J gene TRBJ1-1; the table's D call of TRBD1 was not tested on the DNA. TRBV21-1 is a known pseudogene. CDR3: CASSKRKGTGGKWWNTEAFF. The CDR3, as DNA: TGTGCCAGCAGCAAAAGGAAGGGGACAGGGGGCAAATGGTGGAACACTGAAGCTTTCTTT.